This TCR beta chain was sequenced for a study of cytomegalovirus exposure and HLA in healthy donors. The PCR contained 60 Vbeta and 13 Jbeta primers. The method was immunoSEQ multiplex PCR; TCRdb's version includes in-frame clones alone and lacks a portion of them. This table holds approximately 150,000 clones, 64% found once. Study-wide findings and caveats: In vitro assays verified that a few CMV-associated chains recognized CMV antigens specifically.

Notes on this clone: The antigen is undetermined.

This sequence originates from a woman aged 30 to 39 in good health and CMV-seropositive. The sequencing input was PBMCs.

CDR3 protein: CASSYPSGGFNEQFF. DNA for the CDR3: TGTGCCAGCAGTTATCCTAGCGGGGGGTTCAATGAGCAGTTCTTC. The genes are TRBV6-5 and TRBJ2-1; 11 nucleotides align to TRBD2. Germline trimming cut 3 bases from V and 6 bases from J; bases unmatched to any gene: 4. CDR3 size: 15 residues. The V gene's germline CDR1 is MNHEY and CDR2 SVGAGI.